Presented here are 2 T cell receptor beta chains from one specimen sequenced in a study of cytomegalovirus exposure and HLA in healthy donors. The PCR used 60 Vbeta and 13 Jbeta primers. Repertoires were generated with immunoSEQ multiplex PCR, while TCRdb's copy carries only in-frame clones and drops some. This sample has around 120,000 clones; around two thirds occur once, and the top ten carry about 2.6%. The sequenced sample consisted of PBMCs. These receptors were collected from a man aged 50 to 60 in good health and CMV-seropositive.

CDR3 region: CASTPRGFPAKNIQYF. CDR3 bases: TGTGCCAGCACCCCAAGGGGGTTTCCAGCCAAAAACATTCAGTACTTC. The V call is TRBV28, the J call TRBJ2-4; weak D call: TRBD1 (6 bases). V gave up 7 bases and J gave up 0 bases, with 16 bases separating them. Germline V gene lookup returns CDR1 MDHEN and CDR2 SYDVKM. The CDR3 runs 16 residues.

The J gene is TRBJ2-1, the V gene TRBV9; 12 nucleotides line up with TRBD2. Germline CDR1 reads SGDLS; CDR2 reads YYNGEE. J gave up 5 bases and V 4 bases, and 1 base lay outside the gene matches. This CDR3 comprises 14 residues. The CDR3 bases are TGTGCCAGCAGCCGACTAGCGGGGGACAATGAGCAGTTCTTC. Encoded protein: CASSRLAGDNEQFF.